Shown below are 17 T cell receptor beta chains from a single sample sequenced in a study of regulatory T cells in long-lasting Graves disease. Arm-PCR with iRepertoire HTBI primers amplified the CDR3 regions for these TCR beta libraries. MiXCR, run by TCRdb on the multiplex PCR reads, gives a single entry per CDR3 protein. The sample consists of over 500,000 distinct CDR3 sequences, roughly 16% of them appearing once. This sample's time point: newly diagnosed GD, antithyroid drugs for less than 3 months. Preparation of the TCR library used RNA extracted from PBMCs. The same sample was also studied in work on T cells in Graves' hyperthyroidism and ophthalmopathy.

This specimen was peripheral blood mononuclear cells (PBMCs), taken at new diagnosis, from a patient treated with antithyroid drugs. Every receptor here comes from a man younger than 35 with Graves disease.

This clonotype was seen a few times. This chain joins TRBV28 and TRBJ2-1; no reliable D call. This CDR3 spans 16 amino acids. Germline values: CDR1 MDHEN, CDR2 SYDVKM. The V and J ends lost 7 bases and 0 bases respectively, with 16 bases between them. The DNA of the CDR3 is TGTGCCAGCACCCCAGGAGCGCCTAGCTCCTACAATGAGCAGTTCTTC. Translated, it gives CASTPGAPSSYNEQFF.

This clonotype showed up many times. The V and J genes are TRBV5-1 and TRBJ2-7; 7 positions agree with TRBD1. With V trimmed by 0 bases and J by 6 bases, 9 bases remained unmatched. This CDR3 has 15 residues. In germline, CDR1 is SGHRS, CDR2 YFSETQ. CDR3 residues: CASSLETGSSSEQYF. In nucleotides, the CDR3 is TGCGCCAGCAGCTTGGAGACAGGGTCTTCTTCCGAGCAGTACTTC. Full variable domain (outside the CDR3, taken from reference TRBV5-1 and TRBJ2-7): KAGVTQTPRYLIKTRGQQVTLSCSPISGHRSVSWYQQTPGQGLQFLFEYFSETQRNKGNFPGRFSGRQFSNSRSEMNVSTLELGDSALYLCASSLETGSSSEQYFGPGTRLTVT.

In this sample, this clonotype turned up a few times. The CDR3 reads CASSYSSKGKAGGPGEQFF. Here the CDR3 DNA reads TGTGCCAGCAGTTACTCGAGTAAAGGGAAAGCGGGAGGGCCGGGTGAGCAGTTCTTC. This rearrangement joins TRBV6-2 or TRBV6-3 to TRBJ2-1; TRBD2 matches 10 bases. The V segment lost 0 bases and the J segment 9 bases; nucleotides outside the gene matches: 17. The germline CDR1 and CDR2 sequences are MNHEY and SVGEGT. The CDR3 is 19 residues long.

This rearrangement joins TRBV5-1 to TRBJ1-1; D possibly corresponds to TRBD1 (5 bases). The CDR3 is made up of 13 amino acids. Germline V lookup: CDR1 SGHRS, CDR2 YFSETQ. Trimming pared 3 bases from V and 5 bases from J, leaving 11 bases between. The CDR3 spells CASSSDWGTEAFF. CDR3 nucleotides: TGCGCCAGCAGCTCGGACTGGGGGACTGAAGCTTTCTTT.

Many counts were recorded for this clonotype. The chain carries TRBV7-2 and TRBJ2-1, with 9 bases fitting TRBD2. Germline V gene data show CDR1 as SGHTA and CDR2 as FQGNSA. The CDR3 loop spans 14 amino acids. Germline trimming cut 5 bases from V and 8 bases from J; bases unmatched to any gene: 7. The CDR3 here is CASSTTGTSYEQFF. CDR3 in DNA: TGTGCCAGCAGCACCACCGGGACTAGCTATGAGCAGTTCTTC.

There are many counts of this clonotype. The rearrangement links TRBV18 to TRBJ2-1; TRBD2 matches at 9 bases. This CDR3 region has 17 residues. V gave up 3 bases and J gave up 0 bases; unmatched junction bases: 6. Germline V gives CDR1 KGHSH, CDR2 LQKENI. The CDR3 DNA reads TGTGCCAGCTCACCTAGTAGCGGGAGACTCTCCTACAATGAGCAGTTCTTC. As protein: CASSPSSGRLSYNEQFF.

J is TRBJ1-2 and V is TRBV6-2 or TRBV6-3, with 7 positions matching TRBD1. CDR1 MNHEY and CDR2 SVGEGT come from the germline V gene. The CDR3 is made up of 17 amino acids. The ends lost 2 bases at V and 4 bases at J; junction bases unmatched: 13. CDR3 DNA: TGTGCCAGCAGTTACCCTATGGACAGGCGAGGGGTCTATGGCTACACCTTC. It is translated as CASSYPMDRRGVYGYTF.

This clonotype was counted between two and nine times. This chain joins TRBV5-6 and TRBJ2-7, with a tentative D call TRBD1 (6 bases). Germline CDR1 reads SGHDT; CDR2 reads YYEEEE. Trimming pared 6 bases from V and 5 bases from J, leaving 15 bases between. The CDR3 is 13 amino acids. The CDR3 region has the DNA TGTGCCAGCACCTTTGACAGGAAGAACGAGCAGTACTTC. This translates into CASTFDRKNEQYF.

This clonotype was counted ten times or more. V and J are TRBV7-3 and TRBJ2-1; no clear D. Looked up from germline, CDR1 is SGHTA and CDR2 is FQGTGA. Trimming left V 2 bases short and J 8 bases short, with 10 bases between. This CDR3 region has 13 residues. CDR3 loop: CASSLGTADEQFF. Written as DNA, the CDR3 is TGTGCCAGCAGCTTAGGCACCGCCGATGAGCAGTTCTTC.

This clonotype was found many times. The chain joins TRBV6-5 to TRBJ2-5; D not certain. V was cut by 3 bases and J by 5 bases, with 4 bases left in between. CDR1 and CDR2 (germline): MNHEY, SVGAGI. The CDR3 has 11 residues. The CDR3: CASSYRETQYF. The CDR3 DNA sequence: TGTGCCAGCAGTTATAGGGAGACCCAGTACTTC.

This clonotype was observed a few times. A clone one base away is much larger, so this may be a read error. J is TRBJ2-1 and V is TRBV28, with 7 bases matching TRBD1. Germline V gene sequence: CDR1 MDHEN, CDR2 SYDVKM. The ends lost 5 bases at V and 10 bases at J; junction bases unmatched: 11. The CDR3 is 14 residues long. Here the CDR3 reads CASSDIRGGHEQFF. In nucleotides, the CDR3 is TGTGCCAGCAGTGATATCCGAGGGGGCCACGAGCAGTTCTTC.

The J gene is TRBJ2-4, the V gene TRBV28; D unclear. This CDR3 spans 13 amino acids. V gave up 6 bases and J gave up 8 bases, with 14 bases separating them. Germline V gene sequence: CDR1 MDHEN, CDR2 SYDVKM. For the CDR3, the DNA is TGTGCCAGCAGCCCTCGGGTCATTCACATTCAGTACTTC. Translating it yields CASSPRVIHIQYF. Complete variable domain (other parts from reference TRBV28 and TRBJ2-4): DVKVTQSSRYLVKRTGEKVFLECVQDMDHENMFWYRQDPGLGLRLIYFSYDVKMKEKGDIPEGYSVSREKKERFSLILESASTNQTSMYLCASSPRVIHIQYFGAGTRLSVL.

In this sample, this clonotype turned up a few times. CDR3 bases: TGTGCCAGCAGCCCCCGCGGGCAGGGAAACACCATATATTTT. Its protein product is CASSPRGQGNTIYF. The chain recombines TRBV14 with TRBJ1-3; D is unresolved. The germline V and J ends were trimmed by 4 bases and 4 bases, with 11 bases remaining between them. The CDR3 is made up of 14 amino acids. In germline, CDR1 is SGHDN, CDR2 FVKESK.

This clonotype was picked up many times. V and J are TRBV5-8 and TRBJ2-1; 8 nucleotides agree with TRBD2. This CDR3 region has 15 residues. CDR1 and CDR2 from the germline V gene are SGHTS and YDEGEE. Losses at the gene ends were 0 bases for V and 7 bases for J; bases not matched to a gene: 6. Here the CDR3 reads CASSLVGRADNEQFF. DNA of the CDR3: TGTGCCAGCAGCTTGGTCGGGAGGGCCGATAATGAGCAGTTCTTC.

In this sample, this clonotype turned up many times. The CDR3 nucleotides are TGTGCCAGCAGCCGGGACGGCTTCTCCTACGAGCAGTACTTC. It encodes CASSRDGFSYEQYF. The chain carries TRBV27 and TRBJ2-7; D tentatively reads TRBD1 or TRBD2 (5 bases each). This CDR3 is built from 14 residues. Germline V gives CDR1 MNHEY, CDR2 SMNVEV (reference sequence). V shed 6 bases and J shed 0 bases, with 12 bases lying between them.

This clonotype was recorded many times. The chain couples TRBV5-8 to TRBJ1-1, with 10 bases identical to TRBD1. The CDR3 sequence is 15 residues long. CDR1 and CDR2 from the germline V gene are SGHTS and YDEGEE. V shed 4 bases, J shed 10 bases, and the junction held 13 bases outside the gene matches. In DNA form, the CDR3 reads TGTGCCAGCAGCCGGGAGGGAGACAGGGGGCGCCCAGCTTTCTTT. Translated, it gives CASSREGDRGRPAFF.

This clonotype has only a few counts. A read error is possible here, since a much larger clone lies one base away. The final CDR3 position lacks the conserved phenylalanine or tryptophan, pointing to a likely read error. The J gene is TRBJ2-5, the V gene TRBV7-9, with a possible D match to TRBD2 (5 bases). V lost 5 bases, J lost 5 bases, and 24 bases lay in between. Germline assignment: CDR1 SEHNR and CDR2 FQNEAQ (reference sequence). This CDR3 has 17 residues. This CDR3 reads CASSRADTGIRRETQYS. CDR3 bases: TGTGCCAGCAGCCGTGCGGATACCGGGATCCGAAGGGAGACCCAGTACTCC.